Each of the 10 T cell receptor beta chains below was sequenced from the same sample in a study of shared clonotypes between healthy human individuals. The table came from immunoSEQ multiplex PCR; TCRdb's copy has only in-frame clones and leaves some out. The data hold about 600,000 clones, with around three quarters observed a single time. Sequenced input: PBMCs. These receptors were collected from a woman aged 40 to 49 in good health. Some clones in this sample may be carry-over from other donors' samples.

J is TRBJ1-2 and V is TRBV30, with D possibly TRBD1 on 5 matching bases. Trimming took off 2 bases at V and 6 bases at J, with 10 bases between the two ends. Germline CDR1 and CDR2: GTSNPN and SVGIG (reference sequence). The CDR3 is made up of 12 amino acids. CDR3 nucleotides: TGTGCCTGGAGTCTCGGGACCGATGGCTACACCTTC. The encoded protein is CAWSLGTDGYTF.

This clone turned up a few times. J is TRBJ1-2 and V is TRBV5-4; 8 nucleotides agree with TRBD1. The CDR3 has 15 residues. Germline V gives CDR1 SGHNT, CDR2 YYREEE (reference sequence). The ends lost 4 bases at V and 2 bases at J; junction bases unmatched: 7. This CDR3 is CASSITGGANYGYTF. DNA for the CDR3: TGTGCCAGCAGCATCACAGGGGGAGCCAACTATGGCTACACCTTC.

For this clone: A far larger clone is one base from this, pointing to a likely read error. V is TRBV30 and J is TRBJ2-1, with unresolved D. The CDR3 totals 12 residues. In germline, CDR1 is GTSNPN, CDR2 SVGIG (reference sequence). The V gene lost 1 base and the J gene lost 9 bases, with 10 bases spanning the gap. CDR3 in amino acids: CAWSDASPEQFF. The CDR3 DNA reads as TGTGCCTGGAGTGACGCGAGCCCTGAGCAGTTCTTC.

V usage is TRBV28 and J usage is TRBJ2-5; maybe TRBD2 (6 bases). Germline CDR1 is MDHEN and CDR2 is SYDVKM. The CDR3 is 16 amino acids. The ends were cut back, 6 bases at V and 0 bases at J, with 17 bases in the middle. The CDR3 DNA reads as TGTGCCAGCAGCTCCCGGCGGGGTTGGGACCAAGAGACCCAGTACTTC. Its translation is CASSSRRGWDQETQYF.

This chain connects TRBV7-3 to TRBJ2-1; 11 bases fit TRBD2. The J segment lost 6 bases and the V segment lost 5 bases, leaving 6 bases of the junction unmatched. There are 15 residues in the CDR3. Germline values: CDR1 SGHTA, CDR2 FQGTGA. The CDR3 loop is CASSPRLAGFNEQFF. The CDR3 bases are TGTGCCAGCAGCCCTCGACTAGCGGGATTCAATGAGCAGTTCTTC.

The V gene is TRBV4-3, the J gene TRBJ2-7, with 8 nucleotides matching TRBD2. The CDR3 is 15 amino acids. V was pared by 0 bases and J by 2 bases, with 3 bases of the junction left unmatched. From germline, CDR1 is LGHNA and CDR2 YSLEER. The CDR3 spells CASSQDREGPYEQYF. The CDR3 region has the DNA TGCGCCAGCAGCCAAGATCGGGAGGGCCCCTACGAGCAGTACTTC.

The rearrangement uses TRBV5-4 and TRBJ1-4, with D possibly being TRBD1 (6 bases). Trimming cost V 4 bases and J 6 bases, with 16 bases left between them. There are 15 residues in the CDR3. Germline loops: CDR1 SGHNT, CDR2 YYREEE (reference sequence). The CDR3 DNA reads as TGTGCCAGCAGCCGATCACAGGGCGTGGATGAAAAACTGTTTTTT. It encodes CASSRSQGVDEKLFF.

As concerns this clone: A read error likely explains this, since a far larger clone differs by one base. This CDR3 is also generated by other DNA sequences in the sample. This chain links TRBV28 with TRBJ1-6, with 7 bases aligning to TRBD1. The CDR3 extends over 15 amino acids. Germline loops: CDR1 MDHEN, CDR2 SYDVKM. CDR3 amino acids: CASSPPGQRISPLHF. CDR3 coding DNA: TGCGCCAGCAGCCCACCGGGACAGCGTATCTCACCCCTCCACTTT. Full variable domain (rest looked up from reference TRBV28 and TRBJ1-6): DVKVTQSSRYLVKRTGEKVFLECVQDMDHENMFWYRQDPGLGLRLIYFSYDVKMKEKGDIPEGYSVSREKKERFSLILESASTNQTSMYLCASSPPGQRISPLHFGNGTRLTVT.

This clone has only a few counts. The chain couples TRBV11-3 to TRBJ2-7; D is possibly TRBD2 (6 bases). CDR1 and CDR2 from the germline V gene are SGHNT and YENEEA. This CDR3 spans 13 amino acids. V lost 3 bases and J 3 bases, leaving 9 bases between the germline ends. CDR3 sequence (DNA): TGTGCCAGCAGCTTGGGGCGGGGCTACGAGCAGTACTTC. Residues: CASSLGRGYEQYF.

To note about this clone: This specimen includes other DNA sequences encoding the same CDR3. The chain uses TRBV4-2 and TRBJ2-7; D not certain. V dropped 0 bases and J dropped 4 bases, with 7 bases sitting between them. The germline gives CDR1 LGHNA, CDR2 YNFKEQ. The CDR3 is 13 amino acids. DNA for the CDR3: TGTGCCAGCAGCCAAGAACTACGATACGAGCAGTACTTC. Translated: CASSQELRYEQYF.